The TCR beta chain under discussion was sequenced for a study of CD8 T cells in ankylosing spondylitis. Study observations and caveats: Blood from ankylosing spondylitis patients appeared to carry a characteristic eight-variant TCR beta motif. The authors reported significant enrichment of disease-linked clones in matched ankylosing spondylitis synovial fluid. Clones linked to disease, bearing a CD8+ phenotype, were relatively rare in peripheral blood. Reactive arthritis synovial fluid and blood were previously reported to contain some motif variants.

TCRdb used MiXCR to reprocess the 5' RACE reads, holding one entry per CDR3 protein. The data hold 450,000 to 550,000 distinct CDR3 sequences, with about 5.4% observed a single time. Worth noting for this clonotype: Its matching antigen is unknown.

The sample consisted of blood, either unsorted or a sorted T cell fraction (not recorded which). The TCR comes from a male donor with ankylosing spondylitis.

The CDR3 bases are TGTGCCAGCCTGCGGGGGTTACGGCTGTTTTTT. It codes for CASLRGLRLFF. The V and J genes are TRBV6-5 and TRBJ2-2; 7 bases line up with TRBD2. This CDR3 is built from 11 residues. Germline V gene sequence: CDR1 MNHEY, CDR2 SVGAGI. V trimming: 8 bases; J trimming: 13 bases; junction bases outside the gene matches: 7.